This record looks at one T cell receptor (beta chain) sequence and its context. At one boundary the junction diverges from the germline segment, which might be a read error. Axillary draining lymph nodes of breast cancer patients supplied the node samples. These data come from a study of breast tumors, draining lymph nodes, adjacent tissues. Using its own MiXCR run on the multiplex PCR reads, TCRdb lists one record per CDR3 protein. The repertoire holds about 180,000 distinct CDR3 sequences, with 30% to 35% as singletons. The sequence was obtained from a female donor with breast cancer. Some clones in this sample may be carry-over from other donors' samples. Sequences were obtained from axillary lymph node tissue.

For the CDR3, the DNA is TGCGCCAGCAGCTTATCTGATCGGGGCGCACTGAAGCTGTTTTTT. Translation gives CASSLSDRGALKLFF. The chain employs TRBV7-9 and TRBJ2-2; D could derive from TRBD1 or TRBD2 (5 bases each). This CDR3 comprises 15 residues. Germline V gene lookup returns CDR1 SEHNR and CDR2 FQNEAQ (reference sequence). Full variable domain (missing parts from reference TRBV7-9 and TRBJ2-2): DTGVSQNPRHKITKRGQNVTFRCDPISEHNRLYWYRQTLGQGPEFLTYFQNEAQLEKSRLLSDRFSAERPKGSFSTLEIQRTEQGDSAMYLCASSLSDRGALKLFFGEGSRLTVL.